The 10 T cell receptor beta chains listed next were all sequenced from one sample in a study of Graves' ophthalmopathy and Graves' hyperthyroidism. The study amplified TCR beta CDR3 regions using RNA transcripts. The workflow started with a first-round RT-PCR run with HTBI primers and then moved on to a second-round multiplex PCR. One entry per CDR3 protein, called by TCRdb with MiXCR from the multiplex PCR reads. Of around 1.1 million distinct CDR3 sequences in the sample, about 35% were seen once. Sequenced sample: peripheral blood or thyroid tissue (not recorded which). Source of these receptors: an adult man with Graves' hyperthyroidism.

Of note for this clonotype: This sequence may be a read error, since a much larger clone differs from it by one base. CDR3 sequence: CASSLDRQIEAQYF. The CDR3 bases are TGTGCCAGCAGCTTGGACAGGCAGATCGAGGCCCAGTACTTC. The rearrangement joins TRBV11-1 to TRBJ2-5; 7 bases match TRBD1. This CDR3 is 14 amino acids long. Per the germline V gene, CDR1 is SGHAT and CDR2 is FQDESV (reference sequence). After removal of 3 bases from V and 9 bases from J, the junction contained 10 bases not matched to a gene.

This clonotype was seen a single time. At one boundary the junction diverges from the germline segment, which might be a read error. The chain uses TRBV10-2 and TRBJ2-7, with 9 bases identical to TRBD1. From germline, CDR1 is WSHSY and CDR2 SAAADI. The CDR3 extends over 14 amino acids. In DNA form, the CDR3 reads TGTGCCAGCAAGGACAGGGGAGGCAACTACGAGCAGTACTTC. It translates to CASKDRGGNYEQYF.

This clonotype was picked up many times. The chain has TRBV20-1 and TRBJ1-4; D may be TRBD1 (5 bases). Germline values: CDR1 DFQATT, CDR2 SNEGSKA (reference sequence). Trimming removed 2 bases at V and 5 bases at J, with 12 bases between. The CDR3 is made up of 14 amino acids. CDR3 sequence (DNA): TGCAGTGCTAGACCGTACACAGGAAATGAAAAACTGTTTTTT. It is translated as CSARPYTGNEKLFF.

This clonotype was counted ten times or more. The chain employs TRBV7-9 and TRBJ1-5; no firm D call. There are 12 residues in the CDR3. Deletions cut 4 bases from V and 7 bases from J, with 8 bases between. Germline lookup yields CDR1 SEHNR and CDR2 FQNEAQ (reference sequence). The CDR3 here is CASSSDKQPQHF. The DNA of the CDR3 is TGTGCCAGCAGCTCAGATAAACAGCCCCAGCATTTT.

The J gene is TRBJ1-1, the V gene TRBV19; 8 bases are shared with TRBD1. The V gene end was trimmed by 7 bases and the J gene end by 2 bases; junction bases not matched to a gene: 6. The germline gives CDR1 LNHDA, CDR2 SQIVND (reference sequence). The CDR3 has 14 residues. CDR3 sequence: CASIKDRVNTEAFF. CDR3 in DNA: TGTGCCAGTATCAAGGACAGGGTTAACACTGAAGCTTTCTTT. The complete variable domain, with remaining parts taken from reference TRBV19 and TRBJ1-1, reads DGGITQSPKYLFRKEGQNVTLSCEQNLNHDAMYWYRQDPGQGLRLIYYSQIVNDFQKGDIAEGYSVSREKKESFPLTVTSAQKNPTAFYLCASIKDRVNTEAFFGQGTRLTVV.

In its sample, this clonotype was seen many times. This chain joins TRBV4-2 and TRBJ1-1, with a weak D call TRBD1 (5 bases). The CDR3 consists of 14 residues. The V and J ends lost 7 bases and 4 bases respectively, with 16 bases between them. Germline V lookup: CDR1 LGHNA, CDR2 YNFKEQ. CDR3 in amino acids: CASTGSVRGTEAFF. The CDR3 DNA sequence: TGTGCCAGCACCGGATCTGTGAGGGGCACTGAAGCTTTCTTT.

This clonotype was recorded many times. The chain has TRBV12-3 or TRBV12-4 and TRBJ1-2; D ambiguous. Trimming removed 8 bases at V and 4 bases at J, with 11 bases between. This CDR3 has 12 amino acids. The CDR3 protein is CASASYGYGYTF. The DNA for the CDR3 is TGTGCCAGCGCCAGCTATGGCTATGGCTACACCTTC.

This clonotype was recorded at least ten times. The CDR3 DNA reads as TGCGCCAGCAGCCAAACCGCGGCCAACGTCCTGACTTTC. This sequence encodes CASSQTAANVLTF. The J gene is TRBJ2-6, the V gene TRBV4-1; D call uncertain. The CDR3 extends over 13 amino acids. Germline loops: CDR1 MGHRA, CDR2 YSYEKL. Trimming stripped 2 bases from V and 6 bases from J, with 5 bases between.

This chain connects TRBV25-1 to TRBJ1-2; no clear D. Trimming took off 8 bases at V and 6 bases at J, with 16 bases between the two ends. The germline V gene has CDR1 MGHDK and CDR2 SYGVNS. The CDR3 is 13 amino acids. CDR3 DNA sequence: TGTGCCAGCGTTACGGGATCACTGGATGGCTACACCTTC. It specifies CASVTGSLDGYTF.

This rearrangement joins TRBV2 to TRBJ2-7; a possible D gene is TRBD2 (5 bases). Matching the DNA end better, TRBJ2-1 makes the J call doubtful. Per the germline V gene, CDR1 is SNHLY and CDR2 is FYNNEI. CDR3 size: 11 residues. The CDR3 DNA sequence: TGTGCCAGCAGAGCGGTGATGGAGCAGTTCTTC. As protein: CASRAVMEQFF.